This T cell receptor beta chain was sequenced in a study of identical twins. Unique molecular identifiers were present on cDNA, and template switching added a universal primer site. One entry per CDR3 protein, called by TCRdb with MiXCR from the 5' RACE reads. In the table there are some 600,000 distinct CDR3 sequences, roughly 7.1% of which are singletons. Comment on this clonotype: Antigen specificity is unknown.

Findings and caveats of the study: Out-of-frame alpha sequences shared by twins were enriched for low generation probability. Twin sharing of out-of-frame TCR alpha was underestimated by models in monozygotic pairs. Twins shared beta out-of-frame sequences in excess, but this excess was weaker.

Separately, the same data were catalogued under a study of yellow fever vaccine responses in identical twins.

Source material: PBMCs. This clonotype was obtained from a woman aged 18-29 years in good health.

CDR3 region: CSAPLTSGPYNEQFF. CDR3 in DNA: TGCAGTGCCCCCCTCACTAGCGGGCCCTACAATGAGCAGTTCTTC. V is TRBV20-1 and J is TRBJ2-1, with 9 bases aligning to TRBD2. Germline V CDR1 and CDR2: DFQATT, SNEGSKA (reference sequence). This CDR3 spans 15 amino acids. The junction had 8 bases not matched to a gene; V was cut back by 6 bases and J by 2 bases.